This T cell receptor (beta chain) was obtained from a study of blood T cell repertoires in COVID-19. Study-level background: COVID-19 samples collected from the United States, Italy and Spain covered acute and convalescent phases.

With 1 base removed from V and 3 bases from J, the gap between germline ends came to 10 bases. Germline loops: CDR1 LNHNV, CDR2 YYDKDF (reference sequence). The CDR3 contains 15 residues. Measured with immunoSEQ multiplex PCR; TCRdb has only the in-frame clones, and not every one. The repertoire consists of over 30,000 clones, with roughly three quarters occurring once and the leading ten covering more than 15%. This chain connects TRBV15 to TRBJ1-5, with TRBD1 as a possible D gene (6 bases). The source material was peripheral blood. The receptor was isolated from a human donor in a cohort sampled during active COVID-19. The CDR3 sequence: CATSRGRGTNQPQHF. The CDR3 coding sequence is TGTGCCACCAGCAGAGGAAGGGGGACCAATCAGCCCCAGCATTTT.